The next 31 T cell receptor beta chains were all read from a single sample in a study of blood T cell repertoires in COVID-19. Data came from immunoSEQ multiplex PCR; TCRdb stores just in-frame clones and leaves some out. Here the sample spans about 110,000 clones, 82% being singletons. The sample comprised peripheral blood. The receptors were gathered from a woman in her fifties or sixties with acute or convalescent COVID-19.

This chain links TRBV4-1 with TRBJ2-2, with a possible D match to TRBD2 (6 bases). CDR1 is MGHRA and CDR2 is YSYEKL in the germline V gene. CDR3 length: 16 residues. Trimming stripped 1 base from V and 4 bases from J, with 13 bases between. CDR3 nucleotides: TGCGCCAGCAGCCAAGTGGGGGGTCGCGGCACCGGGGAGCTGTTTTTT. It yields the protein CASSQVGGRGTGELFF.

This chain uses TRBV7-8 with TRBJ1-3; maybe TRBD1 (6 bases). The V end was cut by 5 bases, the J end by 2 bases, with 13 bases between. In germline, CDR1 is SGHVS, CDR2 FQNEAQ. This CDR3 spans 15 amino acids. The CDR3 region has the DNA TGTGCCAGCAGCGGAACAGGGCGGCCTGGAAACACCATATATTTT. Its translation is CASSGTGRPGNTIYF.

CDR3 coding DNA: TGCGCCAGCAGCCGTCCGACAGGGGGTGAGACTGAAGCTTTCTTT. This translates into CASSRPTGGETEAFF. This rearrangement joins TRBV4-1 to TRBJ1-1, with 9 bases matching TRBD1. The length of the CDR3 is 15 residues. Germline V CDR1 and CDR2: MGHRA, YSYEKL. V shed 4 bases and J 5 bases; nucleotides not matched to a gene: 8.

This sequence joins TRBV4-3 and TRBJ1-2; TRBD1 agrees at 7 bases. V gave up 0 bases and J gave up 7 bases; unmatched junction bases: 11. The CDR3 totals 16 residues. Germline CDR1 and CDR2: LGHNA and YSLEER. CDR3 bases: TGCGCCAGCAGCCAAGATAGGGGGCCAGGTTCTGGTGGCTACACCTTC. Translating gives CASSQDRGPGSGGYTF.

As for this clone: At the DNA level, this CDR3 is encoded by other sequences in the same sample as well. CDR3 residues: CASSLKGGTEAFF. The CDR3, as DNA: TGTGCCAGCAGCTTAAAAGGGGGCACTGAAGCTTTCTTT. This chain connects TRBV7-2 to TRBJ1-1, with TRBD1 as a possible D gene (6 bases). Germline CDR1 reads SGHTA; CDR2 reads FQGNSA. The V end was cut by 2 bases, the J end by 4 bases, with 8 bases between. The CDR3 contains 13 residues.

The chain joins TRBV7-9 to TRBJ1-1; TRBD1 agrees at 10 bases. V lost 5 bases to trimming and J lost 6 bases; unmatched junction nucleotides: 3. This CDR3 is built from 13 residues. The germline V gene has CDR1 SEHNR and CDR2 FQNEAQ (reference sequence). In DNA, the CDR3 is TGTGCCAGCAGCCGACAGGGGGCCCCTGAAGCTTTCTTT. Protein sequence: CASSRQGAPEAFF.

The chain carries TRBV18 and TRBJ1-2, with D perhaps TRBD1 (6 bases). V shed 2 bases and J shed 1 base, with 11 bases lying between them. Germline CDR1 reads KGHSH; CDR2 reads LQKENI. The CDR3 runs 15 residues. In DNA, the CDR3 is TGTGCCAGCTCACCAACGGACAGCTTTAACTATGGCTACACCTTC. It specifies CASSPTDSFNYGYTF.

The chain couples TRBV6-5 to TRBJ1-2; the match to TRBD1 covers 11 bases. The V gene end was trimmed by 3 bases and the J gene end by 12 bases; junction bases not matched to a gene: 12. The CDR3 spans 15 residues. Germline CDR1 reads MNHEY; CDR2 reads SVGAGI. Written as DNA, the CDR3 is TGTGCCAGCAGTTATCCGGGACAGGGGGTCCTCCGGGACACCTTC. Translating gives CASSYPGQGVLRDTF.

This clone came up once. This rearrangement joins TRBV3-1 (or the pseudogene TRBV3-2) to TRBJ2-7; D is ambiguous. This CDR3 has 13 amino acids. Deletions cut 1 base from V and 9 bases from J, with 13 bases between. Germline values: CDR1 LGHDT, CDR2 YNNKEL (reference sequence). The chain's CDR3 is CASSQVLLSGQYF. CDR3 DNA: TGTGCCAGCAGCCAAGTACTCCTTAGTGGGCAGTACTTC.

The rearrangement joins TRBV21-1 to TRBJ1-2; no check of the table's D call, TRBD1, against the DNA was made. TRBV21-1 is labeled a pseudogene. CDR3 size: 15 residues. CDR3: CASSKGNRVGFGYTF. The CDR3 nucleotides read TGTGCCAGCAGCAAAGGAAACAGGGTGGGCTTTGGCTACACCTTC.

The genes are TRBV10-3 and TRBJ1-1, with D maybe TRBD1 (6 bases). Between the trimmed V and J ends, which lost 0 bases and 7 bases, there was a span of 12 bases. The CDR3 runs to 14 residues. Germline V gene sequence: CDR1 ENHRY, CDR2 SYGVKD. The CDR3, as DNA: TGTGCCATCAGTGAGTCGACAGGATCCCATGAAGCTTTCTTT. Translated: CAISESTGSHEAFF.

This clone was counted a few times. This chain joins TRBV20-1 and TRBJ2-2; 7 bases line up with TRBD2. This CDR3 comprises 15 residues. With V trimmed by 3 bases and J by 5 bases, 9 bases remained unmatched. Per the germline V gene, CDR1 is DFQATT and CDR2 is SNEGSKA (reference sequence). The DNA of the CDR3 is TGCAGTGCTAGTACTCTTGCCGGGGGGACCGGGGAGCTGTTTTTT. Translation gives CSASTLAGGTGELFF.

The chain carries TRBV5-1 and TRBJ1-2, with 8 bases lining up with TRBD1. There are 15 residues in the CDR3. Trimming removed 4 bases from V and 3 bases from J; junction bases left unmatched: 8. Germline CDR1 reads SGHRS; CDR2 reads YFSETQ. CDR3 in amino acids: CASSAQGAWDYGYTF. CDR3 bases: TGCGCCAGCAGCGCCCAGGGGGCCTGGGACTATGGCTACACCTTC.

V and J are TRBV2 and TRBJ2-1; tentatively, D is TRBD2 (6 bases). Germline V gives CDR1 SNHLY, CDR2 FYNNEI. This CDR3 has 14 amino acids. The V gene lost 1 base and the J gene lost 9 bases, with 13 bases spanning the gap. The CDR3 loop reads CASSEGGGGTEQFF. CDR3 in DNA: TGTGCCAGCAGTGAAGGGGGAGGCGGGACTGAGCAGTTCTTC.

The rearrangement uses TRBV6-5 and TRBJ2-1; TRBD1 matches at 8 bases. The CDR3 is 14 residues long. CDR1 MNHEY and CDR2 SVGAGI come from the germline V gene. V lost 7 bases to trimming and J lost 8 bases; unmatched junction nucleotides: 10. CDR3 DNA: TGTGCCAGCAAGTGGGGACAGGCGACGGATGAGCAGTTCTTC. This gives the protein CASKWGQATDEQFF.

This rearrangement joins TRBV7-9 to TRBJ1-2; D may be TRBD1 (6 bases). The CDR3 sequence is 14 residues long. The V gene's germline CDR1 is SEHNR and CDR2 FQNEAQ (reference sequence). Between the trimmed V and J ends, which lost 2 bases and 4 bases, there was a span of 11 bases. As DNA, the CDR3 is TGTGCCAGCAGCTTAACACAGGGCTTCTATGGCTACACCTTC. Its protein is CASSLTQGFYGYTF.

J is TRBJ2-7 and V is TRBV6-5; TRBD1 aligns across 8 bases. There are 15 residues in the CDR3. V shed 1 base, J shed 1 base, and the junction held 3 bases outside the gene matches. Germline CDR1 is MNHEY and CDR2 is SVGAGI. CDR3 region: CASSYFRGQSYEQYF. CDR3 bases: TGTGCCAGCAGTTACTTCAGGGGGCAATCCTACGAGCAGTACTTC.

The chain combines TRBV5-1 with TRBJ1-3; D not resolved. V was cut by 4 bases and J by 9 bases, with 11 bases left in between. The CDR3 contains 12 residues. Germline loops: CDR1 SGHRS, CDR2 YFSETQ. The CDR3 region is CASSPDGSTIYF. As DNA, the CDR3 is TGCGCCAGCAGCCCCGACGGGAGCACCATATATTTT.

The chain combines TRBV11-2 with TRBJ1-6, with 10 bases that match TRBD1. Germline V gene data show CDR1 as SGHAT and CDR2 as FQNNGV. V gave up 0 bases and J gave up 12 bases; unmatched junction bases: 14. This CDR3 is 18 amino acids long. As DNA, the CDR3 is TGTGCCAGCAGCTTAGAGCGGGTAGGACAGGGGGGCGGAGGACCCCTCCACTTT. Protein product: CASSLERVGQGGGGPLHF.

This clone was counted once. V is TRBV6-5 and J is TRBJ1-2; TRBD1 agrees at 8 bases. The CDR3 runs 14 residues. Germline values: CDR1 MNHEY, CDR2 SVGAGI. The junction had 5 bases not matched to a gene; V was cut back by 4 bases and J by 4 bases. The CDR3 sequence: CASSLSDRGYGYTF. CDR3 DNA: TGTGCCAGCAGTTTATCCGACAGGGGCTATGGCTACACCTTC.

The chain couples TRBV5-1 to TRBJ2-7; unclear D gene. The V gene's germline CDR1 is SGHRS and CDR2 YFSETQ. V lost 4 bases and J 3 bases, leaving 17 bases between the germline ends. This CDR3 contains 15 residues. The CDR3 nucleotides are TGCGCCAGCAGCCCCGACACGTCAAGGAACTACGAGCAGTACTTC. Translated: CASSPDTSRNYEQYF.

This chain links TRBV4-2 with TRBJ2-7, with a possible D match to TRBD2 (7 bases). The V gene's germline CDR1 is LGHNA and CDR2 YNFKEQ. This CDR3 region has 16 residues. The V end lost 5 bases, the J end lost 2 bases, and 19 bases lay between the germline ends. The CDR3 sequence: CASSLGRGRGPYEQYF. The CDR3 nucleotides read TGTGCCAGCAGCTTGGGGAGGGGCAGGGGACCCTACGAGCAGTACTTC.

This clone was detected only a few times. This chain uses TRBV9 with TRBJ1-3; D is perhaps TRBD1 (5 bases). The CDR3 is made up of 15 amino acids. Germline assignment: CDR1 SGDLS and CDR2 YYNGEE. Between the trimmed V and J ends, which lost 4 bases and 2 bases, there was a span of 13 bases. CDR3 sequence: CASSPVSGAGNTIYF. DNA of the CDR3: TGTGCCAGCAGCCCAGTCTCGGGGGCTGGAAACACCATATATTTT.

The chain combines TRBV10-3 with TRBJ2-7; the match to TRBD2 covers 10 bases. The CDR3 spans 14 residues. With V trimmed by 11 bases and J by 0 bases, 7 bases remained unmatched. Germline V gives CDR1 ENHRY, CDR2 SYGVKD. CDR3 sequence: CAAATSGVSYEQYF. The CDR3 DNA reads as TGTGCCGCAGCCACTAGCGGGGTCTCCTACGAGCAGTACTTC.

The chain has TRBV30 and TRBJ2-2; 10 bases match TRBD1. V lost 4 bases to trimming and J lost 4 bases; unmatched junction nucleotides: 9. The CDR3 totals 16 residues. Germline V lookup: CDR1 GTSNPN, CDR2 SVGIG (reference sequence). The CDR3 loop is CAWTETGGAATGELFF. CDR3 sequence (DNA): TGTGCCTGGACCGAGACAGGGGGCGCGGCCACCGGGGAGCTGTTTTTT.

The rearrangement joins TRBV7-9 to TRBJ2-4; perhaps TRBD2 as D (5 bases). V was pared by 0 bases and J by 8 bases, with 8 bases between. This CDR3 has 13 residues. Germline V gene sequence: CDR1 SEHNR, CDR2 FQNEAQ (reference sequence). CDR3 nucleotides: TGTGCCAGCAGCTTAGCCGGGAATGACATTCAGTACTTC. Encoded protein: CASSLAGNDIQYF. The full variable domain, completed using reference TRBV7-9 and TRBJ2-4, is DTGVSQNPRHKITKRGQNVTFRCDPISEHNRLYWYRQTLGQGPEFLTYFQNEAQLEKSRLLSDRFSAERPKGSFSTLEIQRTEQGDSAMYLCASSLAGNDIQYFGAGTRLSVL.

The CDR3 here is CASRGGGYDSDEQFF. The DNA for the CDR3 is TGTGCCAGCAGGGGTGGGGGGTACGATTCGGATGAGCAGTTCTTC. This chain uses TRBV27 with TRBJ2-1, with D perhaps matching TRBD2 (6 bases). The CDR3 runs to 15 residues. The V gene lost 6 bases and the J gene lost 8 bases, with 20 bases spanning the gap. Germline CDR1 is MNHEY and CDR2 is SMNVEV (reference sequence).

This clone came up a few times. The V call is TRBV30, the J call TRBJ1-6; no reliable D call. Germline V CDR1 and CDR2: GTSNPN, SVGIG (reference sequence). CDR3 length: 14 residues. Trimming took 4 bases from V and 9 from J, leaving 16 bases between them. The CDR3 spells CAWTHPGGRSPLHF. CDR3 bases: TGTGCCTGGACCCACCCGGGCGGGCGTTCACCCCTCCACTTT.

This clone was seen more than once but under ten times. V is TRBV6-6 and J is TRBJ1-1, with no clear D. Deletions cut 2 bases from V and 8 bases from J, with 9 bases between. Germline V CDR1 and CDR2: MNHNY, SVGAGI (reference sequence). The CDR3 is 12 amino acids. The CDR3 loop reads CASSYGGWEAFF. The CDR3 DNA is TGTGCCAGCAGTTACGGCGGATGGGAAGCTTTCTTT.

The chain couples TRBV23-1 to TRBJ1-1; D not certain. TRBV23-1 is given ORF status, its function remaining uncertain. The germline V and J ends were trimmed by 3 bases and 8 bases, with 10 bases remaining between them. This CDR3 is 12 amino acids long. CDR3 residues: CASSQAHGEAFF. CDR3 DNA sequence: TGCGCCAGCAGTCAGGCGCACGGGGAAGCTTTCTTT.

The rearrangement uses TRBV7-2 and TRBJ1-6; D is perhaps TRBD1 (6 bases). The V gene lost 2 bases and the J gene lost 6 bases, with 8 bases spanning the gap. CDR1 and CDR2 (germline): SGHTA, FQGNSA. The CDR3 runs to 14 residues. CDR3 protein: CASSLNRANSPLHF. CDR3 nucleotides: TGTGCCAGCAGCTTAAACAGGGCTAATTCACCCCTCCACTTT.